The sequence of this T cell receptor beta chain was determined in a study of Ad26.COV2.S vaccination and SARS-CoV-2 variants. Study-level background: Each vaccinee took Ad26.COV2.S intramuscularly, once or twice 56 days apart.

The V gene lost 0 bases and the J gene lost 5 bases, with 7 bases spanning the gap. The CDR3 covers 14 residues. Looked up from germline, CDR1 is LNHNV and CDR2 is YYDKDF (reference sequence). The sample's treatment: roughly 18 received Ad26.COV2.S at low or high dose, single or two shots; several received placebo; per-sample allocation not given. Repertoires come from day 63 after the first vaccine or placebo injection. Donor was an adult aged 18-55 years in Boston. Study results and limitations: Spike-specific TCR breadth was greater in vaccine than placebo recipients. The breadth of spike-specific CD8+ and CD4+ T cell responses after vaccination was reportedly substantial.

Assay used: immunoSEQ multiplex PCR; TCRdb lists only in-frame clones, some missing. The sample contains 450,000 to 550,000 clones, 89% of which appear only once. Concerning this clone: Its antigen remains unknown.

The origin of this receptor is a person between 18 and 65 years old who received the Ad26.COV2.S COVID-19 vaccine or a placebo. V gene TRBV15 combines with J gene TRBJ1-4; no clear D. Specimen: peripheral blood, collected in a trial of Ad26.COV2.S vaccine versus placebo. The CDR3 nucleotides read TGTGCCACCAGCAGAGATATGGGGAATGAAAAACTGTTTTTT. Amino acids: CATSRDMGNEKLFF.